Listed below are T cell receptor beta chains from one sample, sequenced in a study of T cell changes during pregnancy in multiple sclerosis. Assay: immunoSEQ multiplex PCR; the TCRdb copy retains only in-frame clones and omits some. The sample consists of tens of thousands of clones, 93% of them appearing once. The sequencing used peripheral blood, collected after pregnancy. These TCRs come from a female donor with multiple sclerosis, enrolled in a pregnancy study. Both conserved end residues are part of each CDR3. The order of the fields is V gene, D gene, J gene, CDR3 protein, CDR3 DNA. D genes are given only for firm matches.

TRBV5-1	TRBD2	TRBJ2-3	CASSLGLAGSTDTQYF	TGCGCCAGCAGCTTGGGACTAGCGGGTTCCACAGATACGCAGTATTTT
TRBV7-2	.	TRBJ1-4	CASSLSFATNEKLFF	TGTGCCAGCAGCTTGTCGTTTGCAACTAATGAAAAACTGTTTTTT
TRBV7-9	TRBD2	TRBJ2-1	CASSPGLAGEQFF	TGTGCCAGCAGCCCCGGACTAGCGGGAGAGCAGTTCTTC
TRBV9	TRBD1	TRBJ2-3	CASSVVGQGAQSTDTQYF	TGTGCCAGCAGCGTAGTGGGACAGGGGGCGCAAAGCACAGATACGCAGTATTTT
TRBV6-5	.	TRBJ2-1	CASSYRGGKDNEQFF	TGTGCCAGCAGTTACCGGGGAGGAAAGGACAATGAGCAGTTCTTC
TRBV7-9	.	TRBJ2-1	CASSLVGGTFNEQFF	TGTGCCAGCAGCTTAGTTGGCGGGACCTTCAATGAGCAGTTCTTC
TRBV7-2	.	TRBJ1-3	CASSSRQHSGNTIYF	TGTGCCAGCAGCTCCAGACAGCACTCTGGAAACACCATATATTTT
TRBV4-3	TRBD2	TRBJ2-1	CASSQGYSGLPYNEQFF	TGCGCCAGCAGCCAAGGTTATAGCGGGCTACCCTACAATGAGCAGTTCTTC
TRBV6-6	.	TRBJ2-7	CASSYIGLVSSYEQYF	TGTGCCAGCAGTTACATTGGTCTGGTTAGCTCCTACGAGCAGTACTTC
TRBV7-7	TRBD1	TRBJ2-5	CASSGTGSQETQYF	TGTGCTAGCAGCGGGACAGGGTCGCAAGAGACCCAGTACTTC
TRBV7-6	TRBD2	TRBJ2-1	CASSLAGLAASSSYNEQFF	TGTGCCAGCAGCTTAGCAGGGCTAGCGGCATCGAGCTCCTACAATGAGCAGTTCTTC
TRBV30	.	TRBJ2-7	CAWSVLAPGQYF	TGTGCCTGGAGTGTACTGGCGCCAGGGCAGTACTTC
TRBV25-1	TRBD2	TRBJ2-7	CASSEYASGRYEQYF	TGTGCCAGCAGTGAATATGCTAGCGGGAGGTACGAGCAGTACTTC
TRBV5-8	.	TRBJ2-3	CASSLAGTSTDTQYF	TGTGCCAGCAGCTTGGCCGGGACTAGCACAGATACGCAGTATTTT
TRBV19	TRBD1	TRBJ2-7	CASSIGTGAYEQYF	TGTGCCAGTAGTATAGGGACAGGGGCCTACGAGCAGTACTTC
TRBV27	TRBD1	TRBJ1-1	CASSLSGWDRNTEAFF	TGTGCCAGCAGTTTATCGGGTTGGGACAGGAACACTGAAGCTTTCTTT
TRBV9	.	TRBJ1-2	CASSVGVTGLSGGYTF	TGTGCCAGCAGCGTAGGGGTCACAGGGCTCTCGGGTGGCTACACCTTC